Following are 27 T cell receptor beta chains from one sample sequenced in a study of control samples from healthy donors and cancer patients. Clones were read by immunoSEQ multiplex PCR, and TCRdb kept only the in-frame ones, dropping some. This sample has roughly 80,000 clones; approximately 89% occur once, and the top ten carry 5.5%. Material: blood. Every receptor here comes from a man aged 45-60 years in good health.

J is TRBJ1-5 and V is TRBV2; possibly TRBD1 for D (5 bases). Trimming removed 3 bases at V and 1 base at J, with 10 bases between. CDR1 and CDR2 from the germline V gene are SNHLY and FYNNEI. The CDR3 has 15 amino acids. DNA for the CDR3: TGTGCCAGCAGTGACTACCGGGGGAGCAATCAGCCCCAGCATTTT. This sequence encodes CASSDYRGSNQPQHF.

The chain links TRBV19 to TRBJ1-1, with D unresolved. V was trimmed by 6 bases and J by 1 base, leaving 6 bases between them. CDR3 length equals 12 residues. Germline V gene data show CDR1 as LNHDA and CDR2 as SQIVND (reference sequence). The DNA for the CDR3 is TGTGCCAGTAGGCCAGGGAACACTGAAGCTTTCTTT. This sequence encodes CASRPGNTEAFF. Supplemented by reference TRBV19 and TRBJ1-1, the full variable domain reads DGGITQSPKYLFRKEGQNVTLSCEQNLNHDAMYWYRQDPGQGLRLIYYSQIVNDFQKGDIAEGYSVSREKKESFPLTVTSAQKNPTAFYLCASRPGNTEAFFGQGTRLTVV.

The chain is built from TRBV20-1 and TRBJ1-6; TRBD1 agrees at 7 bases. The V gene's germline CDR1 is DFQATT and CDR2 SNEGSKA (reference sequence). This CDR3 is 15 amino acids long. Unmatched junction bases numbered 13, after V lost 3 bases and J lost 11 bases. The CDR3 protein is CSASVREGGEAPLHF. Written as DNA, the CDR3 is TGCAGTGCTAGTGTTCGGGAAGGGGGCGAGGCACCCCTCCACTTT.

The chain couples TRBV7-9 to TRBJ1-1; 7 bases line up with TRBD1. With 2 bases clipped from V and 7 bases from J, the junction kept 10 bases outside the gene matches. Germline V gene sequence: CDR1 SEHNR, CDR2 FQNEAQ (reference sequence). CDR3 size: 15 residues. The CDR3 here is CASSLSGAAGGEAFF. The CDR3 region has the DNA TGTGCCAGCAGCTTATCAGGGGCCGCAGGGGGTGAAGCTTTCTTT.

As DNA, the CDR3 is TGTGCCAGCTCACCGTCTGAGGACACTGAAGCTTTCTTT. Translation gives CASSPSEDTEAFF. The chain joins TRBV18 to TRBJ1-1; D call uncertain. V was trimmed by 3 bases and J by 3 bases, leaving 8 bases between them. Germline V lookup: CDR1 KGHSH, CDR2 LQKENI. The CDR3 has 13 amino acids.

This chain connects TRBV5-1 to TRBJ2-5, with D unresolved. Trimming took 6 bases from V and 2 from J, leaving 11 bases between them. Germline V gene sequence: CDR1 SGHRS, CDR2 YFSETQ. The CDR3 is made up of 13 amino acids. CDR3 coding DNA: TGCGCCAGCACCCGACAAGGACAAGAGACCCAGTACTTC. This sequence encodes CASTRQGQETQYF.

This clone was detected a few times. The V gene is TRBV25-1, the J gene TRBJ1-1; no clear D. Between the trimmed V and J ends, which lost 4 bases and 1 base, there was a span of 10 bases. There are 14 residues in the CDR3. Germline assignment: CDR1 MGHDK and CDR2 SYGVNS. This chain's CDR3 is CASSAYRGNTEAFF. In DNA form, the CDR3 reads TGTGCCAGCAGTGCTTATCGGGGGAACACTGAAGCTTTCTTT. Full variable domain (outside the CDR3, taken from reference TRBV25-1 and TRBJ1-1): EADIYQTPRYLVIGTGKKITLECSQTMGHDKMYWYQQDPGMELHLIHYSYGVNSTEKGDLSSESTVSRIRTEHFPLTLESARPSHTSQYLCASSAYRGNTEAFFGQGTRLTVV.

The V call is TRBV6-5, the J call TRBJ1-2; TRBD1 aligns across 9 bases. This CDR3 has 14 amino acids. Germline CDR1 is MNHEY and CDR2 is SVGAGI. Trimming cost V 5 bases and J 2 bases; bases outside gene matches: 3. CDR3 in DNA: TGTGCCAGCAGTCACGGGACAGGGAACTATGGCTACACCTTC. This translates into CASSHGTGNYGYTF.

The chain is built from TRBV25-1 and TRBJ2-1; D is unresolved. CDR1 and CDR2 from the germline V gene are MGHDK and SYGVNS. The CDR3 is 11 residues long. CDR3 nucleotide sequence: TGTGCTTCCCAGTTTCTCAATGAGCAGTTCTTC. Amino acid sequence: CASQFLNEQFF.

The chain is built from TRBV12-3 or TRBV12-4 and TRBJ1-1; unclear D gene. Between the trimmed V and J ends, which lost 6 bases and 0 bases, there was a span of 8 bases. This CDR3 is built from 13 residues. CDR3 sequence reads: CASSSQVNTEAFF. The CDR3 DNA reads as TGTGCCAGCAGCTCCCAAGTGAACACTGAAGCTTTCTTT.

The chain employs TRBV24-1 and TRBJ2-1; D tentatively fits TRBD1 or TRBD2 (5 bases each). Germline-derived CDR1 and CDR2 are KGHDR and SFDVKD. The CDR3 is made up of 15 amino acids. The V gene lost 5 bases and the J gene lost 5 bases, with 15 bases spanning the gap. The CDR3 sequence is CATSVPWDGNNEQFF. The CDR3, as DNA: TGTGCCACCAGTGTACCCTGGGACGGAAACAATGAGCAGTTCTTC.

This clone has a single count. As DNA, the CDR3 is TGTGCCAGCAGCGTGTGGGAGGTTAAGGACACTGAAGCTTTCTTT. Translation: CASSVWEVKDTEAFF. The V gene is TRBV9, the J gene TRBJ1-1, with no clear D. The CDR3 sequence is 15 residues long. V lost 2 bases, J lost 3 bases, and 14 bases lay in between. Looked up from germline, CDR1 is SGDLS and CDR2 is YYNGEE.

The chain links TRBV11-2 to TRBJ1-3; D uncertain. Germline V gene sequence: CDR1 SGHAT, CDR2 FQNNGV. CDR3 size: 12 residues. With 1 base removed from V and 8 bases from J, the gap between germline ends came to 6 bases. The CDR3 spells CASSLGRDTIYF. CDR3 bases: TGTGCCAGCAGCTTAGGACGTGACACCATATATTTT.

The CDR3 DNA reads as TGTGCCACCAGTGATTTCAACAGCTTTAGTATTGGCAATCAGCCCCAGCATTTT. Protein product: CATSDFNSFSIGNQPQHF. The V gene is TRBV24-1, the J gene TRBJ1-5; D remains ambiguous. V lost 1 base to trimming and J lost 2 bases, with 17 bases between them. The CDR3 runs 18 residues. Germline CDR1 reads KGHDR; CDR2 reads SFDVKD.

This clone has only one observation. The rearrangement links TRBV27 to TRBJ2-7; D gene unclear. CDR3 length: 15 residues. Germline CDR1 and CDR2: MNHEY and SMNVEV (reference sequence). Trimming took off 0 bases at V and 3 bases at J, with 12 bases between the two ends. The CDR3 is CASSLSSALNYEQYF. The CDR3 coding sequence is TGTGCCAGCAGTTTATCGTCTGCCCTAAACTACGAGCAGTACTTC.

This clone showed up just once. The V and J genes are TRBV3-1 (or the pseudogene TRBV3-2) and TRBJ2-1; 8 positions match TRBD2. V shed 3 bases, J shed 4 bases, and the junction held 8 bases outside the gene matches. This CDR3 contains 16 residues. CDR1 LGHDT and CDR2 YNNKEL come from the germline V gene (reference sequence). In nucleotides, the CDR3 is TGTGCCAGCAGCCATTATCGGGGGGGCCTTTACAATGAGCAGTTCTTC. It yields the protein CASSHYRGGLYNEQFF.

This clone appeared once. The chain has TRBV5-6 and TRBJ2-1; 8 bases are shared with TRBD1. CDR3 length: 16 amino acids. With V trimmed by 0 bases and J by 3 bases, 5 bases remained unmatched. The germline V gene encodes CDR1 SGHDT and CDR2 YYEEEE. CDR3 amino acids: CASSLAGQAVYNEQFF. CDR3 nucleotides: TGTGCCAGCAGCTTGGCGGGACAGGCAGTCTACAATGAGCAGTTCTTC.

V gene TRBV19 combines with J gene TRBJ1-1; TRBD1 is a possible D gene (5 bases). This CDR3 is built from 15 residues. The germline gives CDR1 LNHDA, CDR2 SQIVND (reference sequence). The V end lost 5 bases, the J end lost 2 bases, and 15 bases lay between the germline ends. In DNA form, the CDR3 reads TGTGCCAGTAGTGAAACCGGGACGGCCAACACTGAAGCTTTCTTT. Translated, it gives CASSETGTANTEAFF.

The V and J genes are TRBV6-5 and TRBJ1-2; TRBD1 agrees at 7 bases. The V gene end was trimmed by 8 bases and the J gene end by 3 bases; junction bases not matched to a gene: 9. The germline gives CDR1 MNHEY, CDR2 SVGAGI. CDR3 length: 14 residues. CDR3 nucleotides: TGTGCCAGCCGAAGGGACAGCTCCTACTATGGCTACACCTTC. As protein: CASRRDSSYYGYTF.

The chain is built from TRBV7-9 and TRBJ2-5, with TRBD2 as a possible D gene (7 bases). The germline CDR1 and CDR2 sequences are SEHNR and FQNEAQ (reference sequence). This CDR3 is 19 amino acids long. V shed 5 bases and J shed 4 bases, with 29 bases lying between them. Written as DNA, the CDR3 is TGTGCCAGCAGCCTACCTAAGGGGGGGGCGGTTACGAGAGGAGAGACCCAGTACTTC. Translating gives CASSLPKGGAVTRGETQYF.

The rearrangement joins TRBV5-1 to TRBJ1-3, with 8 bases fitting TRBD1. CDR1 and CDR2 from the germline V gene are SGHRS and YFSETQ. The CDR3 covers 16 residues. The junction had 7 bases not matched to a gene; V was cut back by 5 bases and J by 0 bases. The CDR3 region is CASSPGQANSGNTIYF. The CDR3 DNA reads as TGCGCCAGCAGTCCGGGACAGGCGAACTCTGGAAACACCATATATTTT.

The chain is built from TRBV30 and TRBJ2-5; D is unresolved. Germline lookup yields CDR1 GTSNPN and CDR2 SVGIG (reference sequence). CDR3 length equals 14 residues. Between the trimmed V and J ends, which lost 5 bases and 5 bases, there was a span of 18 bases. The CDR3 DNA reads TGTGCCTGGTCCCCCGGCTTGCGTGGGGAGACCCAGTACTTC. It translates to CAWSPGLRGETQYF.

This chain links TRBV6-5 with TRBJ2-3, with TRBD2 identical over 11 bases. Looked up from germline, CDR1 is MNHEY and CDR2 is SVGAGI. This CDR3 has 15 residues. V lost 6 bases to trimming and J lost 4 bases; unmatched junction nucleotides: 6. The CDR3 here is CASSLAGGRPDTQYF. The CDR3 DNA follows: TGTGCCAGCAGCCTAGCGGGGGGCCGGCCAGATACGCAGTATTTT.

J is TRBJ2-7 and V is TRBV5-8; the D is unclear. The length of the CDR3 is 16 residues. Per germline, CDR1 SGHTS and CDR2 YDEGEE. V was trimmed by 4 bases and J by 0 bases, leaving 17 bases between them. The CDR3 region is CASSPPKTGSSYEQYF. The CDR3 DNA follows: TGTGCCAGCAGCCCCCCAAAGACGGGTAGCTCCTACGAGCAGTACTTC.

This clone turned up a few times. The J gene is TRBJ1-4, the V gene TRBV7-9; TRBD1 might be the D (5 bases). This CDR3 region has 17 residues. Trimming cost V 5 bases and J 8 bases, with 24 bases left between them. The germline V gene has CDR1 SEHNR and CDR2 FQNEAQ (reference sequence). CDR3 sequence: CASSPGGSRGSREKLFF. Here the CDR3 DNA reads TGTGCCAGCAGCCCCGGAGGGAGTCGGGGGTCGCGGGAAAAACTGTTTTTT.

The chain combines TRBV25-1 with TRBJ1-6; D is unclear. Deletions cut 1 base from V and 0 bases from J, with 4 bases between. This CDR3 comprises 15 residues. Germline V gene lookup returns CDR1 MGHDK and CDR2 SYGVNS. DNA of the CDR3: TGTGCCAGCAGTGAATTAAGCTCCTATAATTCACCCCTCCACTTT. It codes for CASSELSSYNSPLHF.

The genes are TRBV5-1 and TRBJ2-7; D is uncertain. The V end lost 3 bases, the J end lost 7 bases, and 8 bases lay between the germline ends. CDR3 size: 11 residues. Germline V gene sequence: CDR1 SGHRS, CDR2 YFSETQ. CDR3 residues: CASSWGREQYF. For the CDR3, the DNA is TGCGCCAGCAGCTGGGGTAGGGAGCAGTACTTC.